Following are 25 T cell receptor beta chains from one sample sequenced in a study of tumor-infiltrating lymphocytes in primary liver carcinoma. Germline DNA was also extracted, and blood RNA derived from unsorted whole blood. TCR beta cDNA was made from 400 to 500 ng total RNA with a constant-region primer. Three-round nested multiplex PCR performed with slightly modified ARM-PCR produced the TCR beta libraries. Primers for the first two PCR rounds were TRBV1-TRBV30 forward primers and a C-beta reverse primer (approximately 10 cycles per round). TCRdb passed the multiplex PCR reads through MiXCR, listing each CDR3 protein once. The sample gives a few hundred thousand distinct CDR3 sequences, 50% to 60% of which show up once; 15% to 20% is in the top ten. The sequenced sample was peripheral blood. The receptors stem from a woman aged 25 to 39 with primary liver carcinoma and hepatitis B virus infection.

A word on this clonotype: Sequence at one end of the junction differs from germline and may be a read error. The rearrangement uses TRBV11-3 and TRBJ2-1; tentative D call: TRBD2 (6 bases). Germline CDR1 reads SGHNT; CDR2 reads YENEEA. The length of the CDR3 is 13 residues. DNA of the CDR3: TGTACCAGCAGCTTTTTTGCGGGGAATGGGCAGTTCTTC. This sequence encodes CTSSFFAGNGQFF.

This clonotype was detected many times. This sequence joins TRBV11-2 and TRBJ2-1, with D possibly matching TRBD2 (7 bases). This CDR3 region has 15 residues. CDR1 and CDR2 (germline): SGHAT, FQNNGV. V shed 1 base and J shed 3 bases, with 10 bases lying between them. The chain's CDR3 is CASSLVRGHYNEQFF. CDR3 DNA sequence: TGTGCCAGCAGCTTAGTGCGGGGGCACTACAATGAGCAGTTCTTC.

This clonotype came up a few times. A clone one base away is much larger, so this may be a read error. The CDR3 DNA is TGCAGCGTTGAAAGACGAGCCACAGATACGCAGTATTTT. Translation gives CSVERRATDTQYF. The chain employs TRBV29-1 and TRBJ2-3, with D hard to call. Germline lookup yields CDR1 SQVTM and CDR2 ANQGSEA. CDR3 length: 13 amino acids. V shed 2 bases and J shed 2 bases, with 8 bases lying between them.

This clonotype was detected only a few times. Being one base from a much bigger clone, this may be a read error. V is TRBV11-1 and J is TRBJ2-6; D perhaps matches TRBD1 (5 bases). Germline V gene data show CDR1 as SGHAT and CDR2 as FQDESV (reference sequence). The CDR3 totals 14 residues. The CDR3 DNA follows: TGTGCCAGCAGCTGGATCTCTGGGGCCAACGTCCCGACTTTC. Translation: CASSWISGANVPTF. Filled out from reference TRBV11-1 and TRBJ2-6, the complete variable domain reads EAEVAQSPRYKITEKSQAVAFWCDPISGHATLYWYRQILGQGPELLVQFQDESVVDDSQLPKDRFSAERLKGVDSTLKIQPAELGDSAMYLCASSWISGANVPTFGAGSRLTVL.

The V gene is TRBV11-2, the J gene TRBJ2-4; the D gene is possibly TRBD2 (6 bases). Germline V gives CDR1 SGHAT, CDR2 FQNNGV. The CDR3 sequence is 15 residues long. Trimming removed 7 bases at V and 0 bases at J, with 13 bases between. This chain's CDR3 is CASTTSGVAKNIQYF. DNA for the CDR3: TGTGCCAGCACCACTTCGGGGGTAGCCAAAAACATTCAGTACTTC. Complete variable domain (other parts from reference TRBV11-2 and TRBJ2-4): EAGVAQSPRYKIIEKRQSVAFWCNPISGHATLYWYQQILGQGPKLLIQFQNNGVVDDSQLPKDRFSAERLKGVDSTLKIQPAKLEDSAVYLCASTTSGVAKNIQYFGAGTRLSVL.

The chain carries TRBV13 and TRBJ1-4; D uncertain. CDR1 and CDR2 from the germline V gene are PRHDT and FYEKMQ (reference sequence). This CDR3 is built from 12 residues. V lost 3 bases, J lost 8 bases, and 7 bases lay in between. The CDR3 region has the DNA TGTGCCAGCAGCTTCGGTCCAGAAAAACTGTTTTTT. Translating it yields CASSFGPEKLFF. Together with reference TRBV13 and TRBJ1-4, the CDR3 gives the full variable domain: AAGVIQSPRHLIKEKRETATLKCYPIPRHDTVYWYQQGPGQDPQFLISFYEKMQSDKGSIPDRFSAQQFSDYHSELNMSSLELGDSALYFCASSFGPEKLFFGSGTQLSVL.

Ten or more counts support this clonotype. This chain uses TRBV6-2 or TRBV6-3 with TRBJ2-4, with D perhaps TRBD1 or TRBD2 (5 bases each). The V end lost 0 bases, the J end lost 2 bases, and 11 bases lay between the germline ends. The CDR3 consists of 16 residues. Per germline, CDR1 MNHEY and CDR2 SVGEGT. The CDR3 region is CASSYSGRETKNIQYF. The CDR3 DNA sequence: TGTGCCAGCAGTTACTCGGGCAGGGAGACCAAAAACATTCAGTACTTC.

This rearrangement joins TRBV29-1 to TRBJ1-2, with 7 bases aligning to TRBD1. With 7 bases clipped from V and 8 bases from J, the junction kept 13 bases outside the gene matches. The CDR3 runs to 13 residues. Germline assignment: CDR1 SQVTM and CDR2 ANQGSEA. DNA for the CDR3: TGCAGCGAGAGGGGGCCGGCGACGGGGGGCTACACCTTC. This translates into CSERGPATGGYTF.

Details on this clonotype: Since a much larger clone is just one base distant, this may be a read error. This chain links TRBV29-1 with TRBJ2-1; D not certain. The CDR3 is made up of 11 amino acids. Germline CDR1 SQVTM, CDR2 ANQGSEA. The CDR3: CSVEVPNEQLF. The CDR3 nucleotides read TGCAGCGTTGAAGTCCCTAATGAGCAGCTCTTC.

On this clonotype itself: An end of the junction differs from the germline gene, which may be a read error. The chain employs TRBV28 and TRBJ2-2; D is ambiguous. The germline V gene has CDR1 MDHEN and CDR2 SYDVKM. The CDR3 runs 13 residues. As DNA, the CDR3 is TGTACCAGCAGTTTCCCCCTAACTGGGGAGCTGTTTTTT. Protein sequence: CTSSFPLTGELFF.

Regarding this clonotype: Just one base apart from a much larger clone, this may be a read error. The rearrangement links TRBV29-1 to TRBJ2-3; TRBD2 aligns across 11 bases. J lost 4 bases, V lost 5 bases, and 8 bases had no gene match. The germline CDR1 and CDR2 sequences are SQVTM and ANQGSEA. The CDR3 extends over 15 amino acids. The CDR3 spells CSVYSGRARADTQYF. Here the CDR3 DNA reads TGCAGCGTTTATAGCGGGAGGGCCCGAGCAGATACGCAGTATTTT.

The CDR3 is CASSFAVRTDTQYF. CDR3 nucleotides: TGTGCCAGCAGCTTTGCGGTTAGAACTGATACGCAGTATTTT. J is TRBJ2-3 and V is TRBV11-2; D remains ambiguous. Trimming left V 3 bases short and J 6 bases short, with 13 bases between. Germline CDR1 reads SGHAT; CDR2 reads FQNNGV. This CDR3 has 14 amino acids.

This chain joins TRBV28 and TRBJ2-4; 13 bases fit TRBD2. Germline V CDR1 and CDR2: MDHEN, SYDVKM. The CDR3 runs to 15 residues. J gave up 7 bases and V 3 bases, and 3 bases lay outside the gene matches. DNA of the CDR3: TGTGCCAGCAGTTTCTTGACTAGCGGGAGGAACATTCAGTACTTC. This translates into CASSFLTSGRNIQYF.

A note on this clonotype: An end of the junction does not agree with germline; a read error may underlie this. V is TRBV11-2 and J is TRBJ1-1; D perhaps matches TRBD1 (6 bases). This CDR3 has 15 amino acids. From germline, CDR1 is SGHAT and CDR2 FQNNGV. CDR3 in DNA: TGTGCCAACAGCGTCCAAAGGGGGGTTCGGATTGAAGCTTTCTTT. It translates to CANSVQRGVRIEAFF.

This clonotype occurred many times. The CDR3 sequence: CASSLLAPTNTGELFF. The CDR3 bases are TGTGCCAGCAGCTTACTAGCGCCGACGAACACCGGGGAGCTGTTTTTT. The chain recombines TRBV11-3 with TRBJ2-2, with D maybe TRBD2 (6 bases). The ends were cut back, 2 bases at V and 0 bases at J, with 10 bases in the middle. The germline V gene has CDR1 SGHNT and CDR2 YENEEA. The CDR3 runs to 16 residues.

Regarding this clonotype: One junction end does not reproduce the germline sequence, and a read error may be involved. The genes are TRBV6-5 and TRBJ1-6; 8 positions agree with TRBD1. CDR1 and CDR2 (germline): MNHEY, SVGAGI. The CDR3 sequence is 17 residues long. The CDR3 loop reads CASSCSAGGSYNSPLRF. CDR3 DNA sequence: TGTGCCAGCAGTTGCTCGGCAGGGGGCTCCTATAATTCACCCCTCCGCTTT.

This clonotype came up a few times. The junction and the germline gene differ at one end; a read error may be behind it. The rearrangement uses TRBV6-2 or TRBV6-3 and TRBJ2-1, with D perhaps TRBD2 (6 bases). Germline CDR1 MNHEY, CDR2 SVGEGT. The CDR3 extends over 13 amino acids. The CDR3 nucleotides read TGTGCCGGCAGGGTTGGCGGGACCATTAATCGGTTCTTC. This gives the protein CAGRVGGTINRFF.

The chain uses TRBV6-5 and TRBJ2-2; 7 nucleotides match TRBD1. Germline V lookup: CDR1 MNHEY, CDR2 SVGAGI. J lost 3 bases, V lost 5 bases, and 15 bases had no gene match. The CDR3 sequence is 18 residues long. CDR3 amino acids: CASSPTERGQTYTGELFF. The CDR3 DNA reads TGTGCCAGCAGTCCGACTGAACGGGGACAGACCTACACCGGGGAGCTGTTTTTT.

A note on this clonotype: This may arise from a read error, as a much more abundant clone is one base away. CDR3 residues: CARSQGLAKNAYEQYF. CDR3 in DNA: TGTGCCAGAAGCCAGGGACTAGCGAAAAATGCCTACGAGCAGTACTTC. V usage is TRBV4-2 and J usage is TRBJ2-7; TRBD2 matches at 10 bases. The CDR3 length is 16 residues. Per germline, CDR1 LGHNA and CDR2 YNFKEQ.

This clonotype appeared a few times. This chain uses TRBV6-2 or TRBV6-3 with TRBJ2-1; 10 positions agree with TRBD2. J was trimmed by 8 bases and V by 10 bases; bases with no gene match: 11. The CDR3 has 14 residues. The germline gives CDR1 MNHEY, CDR2 SVGEGT. CDR3 in amino acids: CATLAGVSLYEQFF. The CDR3, as DNA: TGTGCCACCCTAGCGGGAGTTTCTCTGTATGAGCAGTTCTTC.

This clonotype has at least ten counts. The V gene is TRBV6-1, the J gene TRBJ2-7; D possibly corresponds to TRBD2 (5 bases). V shed 1 base and J shed 2 bases, with 15 bases lying between them. CDR3 length equals 16 residues. Germline V lookup: CDR1 MNHNS, CDR2 SASEGT. The CDR3 region is CASSEVPDFGAYEQYF. CDR3 nucleotides: TGTGCCAGCAGTGAAGTGCCGGACTTTGGGGCCTACGAGCAGTACTTC.

This clonotype was recorded at least ten times. The chain uses TRBV12-3 or TRBV12-4 and TRBJ2-7; D perhaps matches TRBD1 (6 bases). Trimming removed 6 bases from V and 2 bases from J, with 17 bases in between. CDR3 size: 15 residues. Here the CDR3 reads CASRGDGTRAYEQYF. The DNA for the CDR3 is TGTGCCAGCAGGGGAGACGGGACAAGGGCCTACGAGCAGTACTTC.

In regard to this clonotype: One end of the junction does not line up with germline, which may come from a read error. The V gene is TRBV11-2, the J gene TRBJ2-7, with unresolved D. Germline V gene data show CDR1 as SGHAT and CDR2 as FQNNGV. The CDR3 totals 14 residues. DNA for the CDR3: TGTGTCAGCAGCCCCCCGGTACAATTTTACGAGCAGTACTTC. As protein: CVSSPPVQFYEQYF.

Worth noting for this clonotype: Sequence at one end of the junction differs from germline and may be a read error. The chain employs TRBV6-2 or TRBV6-3 and TRBJ2-1; tentatively, D is TRBD2 (6 bases). The CDR3 extends over 12 amino acids. Per the germline V gene, CDR1 is MNHEY and CDR2 is SVGEGT. CDR3 in amino acids: CTSSGSYNEQFF. CDR3 coding DNA: TGTACCAGCTCCGGGAGCTACAATGAGCAGTTCTTC.

In regard to this clonotype: The conserved closing phenylalanine or tryptophan is absent in this CDR3, likely reflecting a read error. The chain joins TRBV6-6 to TRBJ2-7; D is undetermined. Germline CDR1 and CDR2: MNHNY and SVGAGI (reference sequence). There are 13 residues in the CDR3. As DNA, the CDR3 is TGTGCCAGCGGAACAGCGCCAACCTACGGGCAGTACCTC. It is translated as CASGTAPTYGQYL.